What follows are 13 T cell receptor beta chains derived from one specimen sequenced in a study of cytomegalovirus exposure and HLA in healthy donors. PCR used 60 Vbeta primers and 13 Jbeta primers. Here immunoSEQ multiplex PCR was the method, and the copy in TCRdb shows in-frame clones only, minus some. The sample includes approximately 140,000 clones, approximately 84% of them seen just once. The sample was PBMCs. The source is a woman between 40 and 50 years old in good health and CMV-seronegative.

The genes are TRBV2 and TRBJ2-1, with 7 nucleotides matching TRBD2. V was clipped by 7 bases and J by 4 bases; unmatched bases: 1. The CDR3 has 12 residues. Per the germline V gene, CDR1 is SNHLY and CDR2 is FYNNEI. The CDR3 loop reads CASTAGYNEQFF. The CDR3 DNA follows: TGTGCCAGCACAGCGGGGTACAATGAGCAGTTCTTC.

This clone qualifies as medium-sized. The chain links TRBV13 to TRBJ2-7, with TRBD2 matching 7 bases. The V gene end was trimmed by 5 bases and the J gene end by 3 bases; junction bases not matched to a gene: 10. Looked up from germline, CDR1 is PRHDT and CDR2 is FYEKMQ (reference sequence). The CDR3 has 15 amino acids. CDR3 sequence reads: CASSLLLAGVYEQYF. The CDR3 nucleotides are TGTGCCAGCAGCCTACTACTCGCGGGGGTCTACGAGCAGTACTTC. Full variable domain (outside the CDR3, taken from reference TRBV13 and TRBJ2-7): AAGVIQSPRHLIKEKRETATLKCYPIPRHDTVYWYQQGPGQDPQFLISFYEKMQSDKGSIPDRFSAQQFSDYHSELNMSSLELGDSALYFCASSLLLAGVYEQYFGPGTRLTVT.

CDR3 amino acids: CASSLEGGNQPQHF. CDR3 nucleotides: TGTGCCAGCAGCTTAGAAGGAGGGAATCAGCCCCAGCATTTT. The rearrangement uses TRBV7-2 and TRBJ1-5; D is uncertain. V was shortened by 1 base and J by 4 bases, with 8 bases between the two germline ends. The CDR3 has 14 amino acids. The germline V gene has CDR1 SGHTA and CDR2 FQGNSA.

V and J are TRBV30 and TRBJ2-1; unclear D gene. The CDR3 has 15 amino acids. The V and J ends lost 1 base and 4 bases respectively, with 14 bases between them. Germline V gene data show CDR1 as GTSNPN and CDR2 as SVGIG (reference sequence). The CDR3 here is CAWSDYYSEYNEQFF. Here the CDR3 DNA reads TGTGCCTGGAGTGACTACTACTCAGAATACAATGAGCAGTTCTTC.

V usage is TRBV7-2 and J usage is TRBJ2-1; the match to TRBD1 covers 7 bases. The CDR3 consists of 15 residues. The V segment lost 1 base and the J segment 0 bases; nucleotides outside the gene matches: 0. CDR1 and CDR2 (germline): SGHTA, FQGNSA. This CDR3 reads CASSLGTGSYNEQFF. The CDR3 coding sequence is TGTGCCAGCAGCTTAGGGACAGGCTCCTACAATGAGCAGTTCTTC.

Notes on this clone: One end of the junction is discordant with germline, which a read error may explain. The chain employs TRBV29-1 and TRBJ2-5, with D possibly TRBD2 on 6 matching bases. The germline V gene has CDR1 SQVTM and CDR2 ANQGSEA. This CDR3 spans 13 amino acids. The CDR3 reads CSVVPSAQETQHF. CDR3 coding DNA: TGCAGCGTTGTGCCTAGCGCCCAAGAGACCCAGCACTTC.

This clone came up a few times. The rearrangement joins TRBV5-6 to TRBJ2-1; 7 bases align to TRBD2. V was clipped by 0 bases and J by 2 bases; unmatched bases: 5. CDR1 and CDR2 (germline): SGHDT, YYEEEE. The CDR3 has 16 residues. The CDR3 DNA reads TGTGCCAGCAGCTTGGTCAAGCGGGGACCCTACAATGAGCAGTTCTTC. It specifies CASSLVKRGPYNEQFF.

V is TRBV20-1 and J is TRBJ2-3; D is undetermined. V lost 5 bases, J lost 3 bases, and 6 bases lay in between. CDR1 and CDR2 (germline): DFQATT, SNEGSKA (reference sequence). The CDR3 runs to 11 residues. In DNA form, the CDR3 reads TGCAGTGCTTCTAGAACAGATACGCAGTATTTT. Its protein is CSASRTDTQYF.

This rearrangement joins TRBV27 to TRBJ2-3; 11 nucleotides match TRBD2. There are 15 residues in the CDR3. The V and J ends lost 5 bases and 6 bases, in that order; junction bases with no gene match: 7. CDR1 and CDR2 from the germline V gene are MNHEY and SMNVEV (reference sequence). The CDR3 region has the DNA TGTGCCAGCAGTATGACTAGCGGGGCGGGGGATACGCAGTATTTT. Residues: CASSMTSGAGDTQYF.

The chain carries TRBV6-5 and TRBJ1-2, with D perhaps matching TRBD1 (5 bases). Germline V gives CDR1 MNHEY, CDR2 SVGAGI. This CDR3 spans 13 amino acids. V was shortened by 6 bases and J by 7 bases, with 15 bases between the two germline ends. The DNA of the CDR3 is TGTGCCAGCAGGGTCACAGCGGGGACTGGCTACACCTTC. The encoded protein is CASRVTAGTGYTF.

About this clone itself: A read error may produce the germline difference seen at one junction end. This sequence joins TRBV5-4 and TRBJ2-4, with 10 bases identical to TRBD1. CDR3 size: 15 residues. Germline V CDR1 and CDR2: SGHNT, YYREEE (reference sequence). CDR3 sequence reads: CASSWSGQGGNSQYF. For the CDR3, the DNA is TGTGCCAGCAGCTGGAGCGGACAGGGGGGAAACAGTCAGTACTTC.

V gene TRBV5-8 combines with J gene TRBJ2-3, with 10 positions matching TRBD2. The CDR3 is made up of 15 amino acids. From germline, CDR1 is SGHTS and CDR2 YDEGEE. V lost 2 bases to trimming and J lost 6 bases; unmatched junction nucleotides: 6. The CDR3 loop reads CASSFPQRGGDTQYF. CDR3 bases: TGTGCCAGCAGCTTCCCCCAGCGGGGGGGGGATACGCAGTATTTT.

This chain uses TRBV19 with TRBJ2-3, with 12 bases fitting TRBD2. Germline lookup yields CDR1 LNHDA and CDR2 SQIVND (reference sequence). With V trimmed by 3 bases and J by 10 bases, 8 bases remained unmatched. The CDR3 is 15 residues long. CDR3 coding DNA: TGTGCCAGTAGTATGTCGAGGCTAGCGGGGGGGCCGCAGTATTTT. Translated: CASSMSRLAGGPQYF.